This TCR beta chain was recovered during a study of cytomegalovirus exposure and HLA in healthy donors. Across the whole study: There were fewer than 130 million unique TCR beta sequences, drawn from some 180 million T cells, in an earlier analysis.

The study ran its PCR with 60 Vbeta and 13 Jbeta primers. Libraries were prepared by immunoSEQ multiplex PCR; TCRdb keeps only in-frame clonotypes and omits some of them. The sample consists of approximately 110,000 clones, roughly 70% of them appearing once. This clone is a singleton in its sample. What it recognizes is unknown. Per the germline V gene, CDR1 is SGHAT and CDR2 is FQNNGV. The CDR3 covers 18 residues. The V and J ends lost 4 bases and 4 bases respectively, with 22 bases between them. Study-level results: The study recorded 150 to 200 TCR beta chains that were cytomegalovirus-associated. While the bulk of TCR sequences proved rare, some public TCRs turned up in many donors.

This clonotype originated in a man aged 35 to 55 in good health and CMV-seronegative. This sequence joins TRBV11-2 and TRBJ2-2, with D possibly being TRBD2 (7 bases). Sequenced input: PBMCs. This CDR3 reads CASSSGIRGGESTGELFF. The CDR3, as DNA: TGTGCCAGCAGCTCCGGCATCAGGGGAGGGGAAAGCACCGGGGAGCTGTTTTTT.